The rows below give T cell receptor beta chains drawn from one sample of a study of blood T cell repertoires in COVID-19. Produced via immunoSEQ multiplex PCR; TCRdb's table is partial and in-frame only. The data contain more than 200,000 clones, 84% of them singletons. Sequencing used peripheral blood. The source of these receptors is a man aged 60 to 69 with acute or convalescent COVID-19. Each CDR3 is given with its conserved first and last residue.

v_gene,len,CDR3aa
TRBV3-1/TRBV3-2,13,CASTRDRHSPLHF
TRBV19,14,CASSLGGKDYGYTF
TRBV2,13,CASSDTGTDTQYF
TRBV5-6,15,CASSLARSSYNEQFF
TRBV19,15,CASSIEPRSNQPQHF
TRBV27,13,CASSSSNSYGYTF
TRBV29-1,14,CSVGDSGFFGELFF
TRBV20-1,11,CSAYRAYGYTF
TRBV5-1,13,CASSLHQNTEAFF
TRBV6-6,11,CASSYQGAQHF
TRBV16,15,CASSSNLAGGQPQHF
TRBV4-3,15,CASSQDRDYNSPLHF
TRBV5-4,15,CASSLAPSGYTEAFF
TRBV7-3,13,CASSSTNTGELFF
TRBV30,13,CAWSVAGGNTQYF
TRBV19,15,CASRTTEANTGELFF
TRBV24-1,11,CATSDGGGYTF
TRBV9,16,CASSVEETGANSPLHF
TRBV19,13,CASKASGGDTQYF
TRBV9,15,CASSVEGVPTDTQYF
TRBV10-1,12,CASSDRYYEQYF
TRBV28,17,CASSFGGTGGVTGELFF
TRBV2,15,CASSETGESHYGYTF
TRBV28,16,CASSLLNRGSNQPQHF
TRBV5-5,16,CASSRAGTASSYEQYF
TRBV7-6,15,CASSRRLAGTGELFF
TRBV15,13,CATTGQGVTEAFF
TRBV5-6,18,CASSLVRQLSANTGELFF
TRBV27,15,CASSLRWGGTTEAFF
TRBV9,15,CASSVAGDSNQPQHF
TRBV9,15,CASSVEGGATNTQYF
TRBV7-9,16,CASSLQGAGSGNTIYF
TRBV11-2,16,CASSLAGTGQNSPLHF
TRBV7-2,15,CASSASSGGANTQYF
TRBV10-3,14,CAISEGGVNTEAFF
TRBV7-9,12,CASSLISGPLHF
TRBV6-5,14,CASTVTVLNSPLHF
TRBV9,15,CASSTGLGQGYEQYF
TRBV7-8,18,CASSSYGAELAGTGELFF